This TCR beta chain appears in the sequencing data of a study of control samples from healthy donors and cancer patients. The CDR3 consists of 16 residues. With 1 base removed from V and 10 bases from J, the gap between germline ends came to 22 bases. The V gene's germline CDR1 is MDHEN and CDR2 SYDVKM. Here immunoSEQ multiplex PCR was the method, and the copy in TCRdb shows in-frame clones only, minus some. The sample has 95,000 to 150,000 clones, 87% seen once. This chain connects TRBV28 to TRBJ1-1; unclear D gene. This TCR was sampled from a man aged 55 to 70 in good health. The source material was blood. The CDR3 nucleotides are TGTGCCAGCAGTTTATTTACTGGGGAGGATGGCCCCCCAGCTTTCTTT. This sequence encodes CASSLFTGEDGPPAFF.